This T cell receptor (beta chain) was sequenced during a study of blood T cell repertoires in COVID-19. Study-wide context: COVID-19 samples from acute and convalescent phases originated in the United States, Italy and Spain. Sample material is recorded as cDNA or gDNA derived from T cells, B-cell-depleted T cells, or PBMCs.

This CDR3 has 19 amino acids. CDR1 is LNHDA, CDR2 SQIVND, per germline (reference sequence). With V trimmed by 7 bases and J by 1 base, 17 bases remained unmatched. There are a few counts of this clone. Study processing details: Counts of nucleated cells, estimated from reference gene primer amplification, were obtained. Assay: immunoSEQ multiplex PCR; the TCRdb copy retains only in-frame clones and omits some. For V, J and clone size, that table is used; D and trimming come from the DNA. The table has some 140,000 clones, approximately 83% seen once. This clonotype was sampled from a woman aged 45-65 years who had recovered from COVID-19. The V gene is TRBV19, the J gene TRBJ2-2, with 8 bases fitting TRBD2. Source material: peripheral blood. Here the CDR3 reads CASTLSGGPLQENTGELFF. CDR3 DNA: TGTGCCAGTACGCTGAGCGGGGGTCCCCTTCAGGAGAACACCGGGGAGCTGTTTTTT.